The T cell receptor beta chain described here comes from a study of T cells in tuberculosis. Broader study findings: GEM motif frequencies gave around 67% accuracy; the GMM repertoire gave roughly 86%. GMM-specific TCRs were nearer to active tuberculosis alpha repertoires, suggesting expansion.

Repertoires were generated with immunoSEQ multiplex PCR, while TCRdb's copy carries only in-frame clones and drops some. The table includes about 43,000 clones, about 94% detected once. Worth noting for this clone: Its target is not known.

This CDR3 spans 14 amino acids. Germline V gene data show CDR1 as SGDLS and CDR2 as YYNGEE. V lost 0 bases and J 6 bases, leaving 12 bases between the germline ends. The receptor was derived from a donor between 10 and 35 years old with latent tuberculosis or without tuberculosis infection. Some clones in this sample may be carry-over from other donors' samples. V gene TRBV9 combines with J gene TRBJ1-2; D not resolved. The sample consisted of PBMCs. CDR3 loop: CASSVAPGEDGYTF. The DNA of the CDR3 is TGTGCCAGCAGCGTAGCGCCAGGCGAAGATGGCTACACCTTC.